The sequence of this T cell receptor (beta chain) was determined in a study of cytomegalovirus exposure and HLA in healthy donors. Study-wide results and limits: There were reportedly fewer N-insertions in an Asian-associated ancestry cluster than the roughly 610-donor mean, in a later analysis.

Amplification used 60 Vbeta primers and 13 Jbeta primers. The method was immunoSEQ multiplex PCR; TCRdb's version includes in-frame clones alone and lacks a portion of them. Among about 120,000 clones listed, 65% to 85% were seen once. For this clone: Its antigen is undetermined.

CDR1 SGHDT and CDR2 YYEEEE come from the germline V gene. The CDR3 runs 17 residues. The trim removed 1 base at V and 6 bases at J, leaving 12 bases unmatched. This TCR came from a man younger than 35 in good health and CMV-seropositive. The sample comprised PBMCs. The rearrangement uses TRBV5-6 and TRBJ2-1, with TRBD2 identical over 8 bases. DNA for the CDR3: TGTGCCAGCAGCTTGCGGATAGCGGGATCCCCTTTCAATGAGCAGTTCTTC. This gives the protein CASSLRIAGSPFNEQFF.